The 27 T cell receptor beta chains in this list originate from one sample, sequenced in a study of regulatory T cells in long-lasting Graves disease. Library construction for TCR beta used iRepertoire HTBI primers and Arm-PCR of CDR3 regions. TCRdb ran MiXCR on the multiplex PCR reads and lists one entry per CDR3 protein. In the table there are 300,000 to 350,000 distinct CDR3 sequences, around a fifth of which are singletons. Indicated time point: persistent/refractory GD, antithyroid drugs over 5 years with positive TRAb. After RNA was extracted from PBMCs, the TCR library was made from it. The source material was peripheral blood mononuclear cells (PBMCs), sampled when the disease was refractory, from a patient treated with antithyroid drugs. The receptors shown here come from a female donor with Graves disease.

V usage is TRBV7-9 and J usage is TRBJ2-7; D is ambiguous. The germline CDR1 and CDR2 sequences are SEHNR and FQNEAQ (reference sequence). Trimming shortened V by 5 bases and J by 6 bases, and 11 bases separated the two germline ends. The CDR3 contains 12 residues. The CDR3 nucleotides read TGTGCCAGCAGCCCCCTTAACTCCGAGCAGTACTTC. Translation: CASSPLNSEQYF.

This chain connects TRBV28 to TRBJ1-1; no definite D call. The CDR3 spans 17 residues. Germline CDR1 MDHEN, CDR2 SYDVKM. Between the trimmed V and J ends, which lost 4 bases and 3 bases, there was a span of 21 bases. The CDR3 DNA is TGTGCCAGCAGTTCAATAGCTATTACCCGCGGGGACACTGAAGCTTTCTTT. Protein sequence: CASSSIAITRGDTEAFF.

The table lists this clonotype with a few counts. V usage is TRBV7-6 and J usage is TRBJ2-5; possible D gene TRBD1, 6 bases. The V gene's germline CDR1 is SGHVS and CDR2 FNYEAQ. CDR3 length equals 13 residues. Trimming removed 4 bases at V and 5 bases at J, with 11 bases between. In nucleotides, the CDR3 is TGTGCCAGCAGCTCAGTCAGGGGCGAGACCCAGTACTTC. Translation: CASSSVRGETQYF. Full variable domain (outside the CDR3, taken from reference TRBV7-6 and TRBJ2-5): GAGVSQSPRYKVTKRGQDVALRCDPISGHVSLYWYRQALGQGPEFLTYFNYEAQQDKSGLPNDRFSAERPEGSISTLTIQRTEQRDSAMYRCASSSVRGETQYFGPGTRLLVL.

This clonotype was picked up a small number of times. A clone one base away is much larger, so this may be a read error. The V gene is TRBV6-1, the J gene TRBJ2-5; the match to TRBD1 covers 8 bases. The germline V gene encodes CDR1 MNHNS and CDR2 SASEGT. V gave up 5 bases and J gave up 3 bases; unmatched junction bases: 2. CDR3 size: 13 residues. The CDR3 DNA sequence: TGTGCCAGCAGTAAACAGGGGGAAGAGACCCAGTACTTC. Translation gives CASSKQGEETQYF.

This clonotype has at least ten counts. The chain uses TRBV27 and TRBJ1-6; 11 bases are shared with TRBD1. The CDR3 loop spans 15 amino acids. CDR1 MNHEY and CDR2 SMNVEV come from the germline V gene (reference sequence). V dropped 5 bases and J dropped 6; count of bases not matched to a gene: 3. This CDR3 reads CASSQGTGGNSPLHF. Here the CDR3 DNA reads TGTGCCAGCAGTCAAGGGACAGGGGGTAATTCACCCCTCCACTTT.

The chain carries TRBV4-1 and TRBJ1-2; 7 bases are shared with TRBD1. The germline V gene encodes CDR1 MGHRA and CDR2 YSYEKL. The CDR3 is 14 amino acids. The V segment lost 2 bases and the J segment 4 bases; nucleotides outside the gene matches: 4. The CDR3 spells CASSQPDRAYGYTF. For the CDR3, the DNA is TGCGCCAGCAGCCAACCCGACAGGGCCTATGGCTACACCTTC.

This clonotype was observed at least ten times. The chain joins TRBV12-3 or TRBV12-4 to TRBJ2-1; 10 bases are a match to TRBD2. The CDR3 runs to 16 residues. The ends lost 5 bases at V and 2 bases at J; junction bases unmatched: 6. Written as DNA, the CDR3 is TGTGCCAGCAGTGGGAGCGGGAGGGTGGCCTACAATGAGCAGTTCTTC. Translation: CASSGSGRVAYNEQFF.

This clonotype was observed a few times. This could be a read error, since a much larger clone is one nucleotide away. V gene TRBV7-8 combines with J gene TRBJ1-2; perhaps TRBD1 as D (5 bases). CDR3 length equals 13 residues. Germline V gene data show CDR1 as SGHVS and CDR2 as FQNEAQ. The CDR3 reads CANSFTTGDGYTF. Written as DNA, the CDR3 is TGTGCCAACAGCTTTACCACGGGGGATGGCTACACCTTC.

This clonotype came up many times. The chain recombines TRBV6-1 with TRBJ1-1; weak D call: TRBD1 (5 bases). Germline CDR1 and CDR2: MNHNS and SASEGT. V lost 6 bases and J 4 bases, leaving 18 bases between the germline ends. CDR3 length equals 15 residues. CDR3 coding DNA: TGTGCCAGCAGCGCCGGGACGTACCTTGGCACTGAAGCTTTCTTT. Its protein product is CASSAGTYLGTEAFF.

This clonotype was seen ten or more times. CDR3: CASSPRQGGNYGYTF. In DNA, the CDR3 is TGTGCCAGCAGCCCGCGACAGGGGGGGAACTATGGCTACACCTTC. The chain employs TRBV7-9 and TRBJ1-2, with 9 bases matching TRBD1. Germline V gene lookup returns CDR1 SEHNR and CDR2 FQNEAQ (reference sequence). Unmatched junction bases numbered 6, after V lost 5 bases and J lost 2 bases. This CDR3 region has 15 residues.

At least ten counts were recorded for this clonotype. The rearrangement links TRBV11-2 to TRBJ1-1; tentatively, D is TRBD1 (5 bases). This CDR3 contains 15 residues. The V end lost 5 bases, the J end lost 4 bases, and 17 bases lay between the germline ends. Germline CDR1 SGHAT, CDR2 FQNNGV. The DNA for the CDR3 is TGTGCCAGCAGCCAGGCGTGGGGCCGAGGCACTGAAGCTTTCTTT. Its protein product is CASSQAWGRGTEAFF.

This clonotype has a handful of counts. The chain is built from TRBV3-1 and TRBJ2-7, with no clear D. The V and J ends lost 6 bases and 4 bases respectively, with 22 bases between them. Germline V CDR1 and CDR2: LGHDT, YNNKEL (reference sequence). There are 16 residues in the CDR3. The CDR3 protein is CASSPSRVRSLYEQYF. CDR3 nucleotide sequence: TGTGCCAGCAGTCCAAGTAGAGTCCGTTCATTGTACGAGCAGTACTTC.

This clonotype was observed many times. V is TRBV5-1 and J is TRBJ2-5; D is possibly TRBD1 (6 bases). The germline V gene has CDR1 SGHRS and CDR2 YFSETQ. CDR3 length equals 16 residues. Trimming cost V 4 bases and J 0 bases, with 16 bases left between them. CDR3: CASSNGWTADQETQYF. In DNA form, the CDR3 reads TGCGCCAGCAGCAATGGATGGACAGCTGACCAAGAGACCCAGTACTTC.

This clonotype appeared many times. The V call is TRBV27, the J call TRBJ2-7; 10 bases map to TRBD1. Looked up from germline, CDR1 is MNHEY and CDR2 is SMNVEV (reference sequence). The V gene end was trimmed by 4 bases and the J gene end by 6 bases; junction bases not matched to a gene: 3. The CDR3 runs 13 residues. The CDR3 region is CASSWDRGGEQYF. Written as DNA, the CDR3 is TGTGCCAGCAGTTGGGACAGGGGAGGCGAGCAGTACTTC.

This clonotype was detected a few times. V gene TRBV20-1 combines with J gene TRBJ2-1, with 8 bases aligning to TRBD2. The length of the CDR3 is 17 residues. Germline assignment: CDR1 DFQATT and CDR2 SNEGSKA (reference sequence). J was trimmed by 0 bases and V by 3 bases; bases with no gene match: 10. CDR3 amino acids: CSARGLESLGSYNEQFF. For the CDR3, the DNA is TGCAGTGCTAGGGGACTAGAGAGTCTCGGCTCCTACAATGAGCAGTTCTTC.

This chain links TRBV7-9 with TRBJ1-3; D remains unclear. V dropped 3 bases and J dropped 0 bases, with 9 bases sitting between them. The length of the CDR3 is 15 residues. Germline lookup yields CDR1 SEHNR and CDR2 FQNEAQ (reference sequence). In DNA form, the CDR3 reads TGTGCCAGCAGCTTTTACTTGAGCTCTGGAAACACCATATATTTT. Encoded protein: CASSFYLSSGNTIYF.

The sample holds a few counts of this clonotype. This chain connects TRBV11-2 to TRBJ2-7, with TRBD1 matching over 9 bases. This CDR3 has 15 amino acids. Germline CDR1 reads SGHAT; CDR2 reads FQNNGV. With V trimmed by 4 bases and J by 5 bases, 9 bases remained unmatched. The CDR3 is CASSSLKQGAHEQYF. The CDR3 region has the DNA TGTGCCAGCAGCTCACTGAAACAGGGGGCCCACGAGCAGTACTTC.

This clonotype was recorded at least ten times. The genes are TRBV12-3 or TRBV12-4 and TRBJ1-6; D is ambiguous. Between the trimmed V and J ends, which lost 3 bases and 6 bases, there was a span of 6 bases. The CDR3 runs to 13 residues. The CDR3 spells CASSFRINSPLHF. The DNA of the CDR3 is TGTGCCAGCAGTTTCAGGATTAATTCACCCCTCCACTTT.

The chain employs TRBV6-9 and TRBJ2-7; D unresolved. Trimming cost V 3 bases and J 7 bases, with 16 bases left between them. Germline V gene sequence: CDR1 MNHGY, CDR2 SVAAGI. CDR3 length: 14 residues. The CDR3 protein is CASSYSDTREEQYF. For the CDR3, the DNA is TGTGCCAGCAGTTACTCGGATACTCGAGAGGAGCAGTACTTC.

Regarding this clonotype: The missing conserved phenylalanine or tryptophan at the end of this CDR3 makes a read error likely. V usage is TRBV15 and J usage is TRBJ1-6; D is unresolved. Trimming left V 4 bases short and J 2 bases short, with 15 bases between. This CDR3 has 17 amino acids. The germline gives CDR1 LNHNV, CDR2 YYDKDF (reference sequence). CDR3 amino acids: CATSMKGWYAYNSPLHS. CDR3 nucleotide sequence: TGTGCCACCAGCATGAAGGGATGGTATGCCTATAATTCACCCCTCCACTCT.

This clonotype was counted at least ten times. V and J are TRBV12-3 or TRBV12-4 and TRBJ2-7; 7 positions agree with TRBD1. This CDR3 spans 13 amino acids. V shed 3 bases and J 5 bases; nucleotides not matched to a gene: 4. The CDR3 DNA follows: TGTGCCAGCAGTTTGAGGGGACAGAACGAGCAGTACTTC. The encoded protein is CASSLRGQNEQYF.

CDR3 in DNA: TGTGCCTGGAGTACAGGACCGGGGGAGCTGTTTTTT. Its protein product is CAWSTGPGELFF. The V and J genes are TRBV30 and TRBJ2-2; TRBD1 might be the D (5 bases). CDR1 and CDR2 from the germline V gene are GTSNPN and SVGIG (reference sequence). V shed 2 bases and J shed 8 bases, with 9 bases lying between them. The CDR3 has 12 residues. Complete variable domain (other parts from reference TRBV30 and TRBJ2-2): SQTIHQWPATLVQPVGSPLSLECTVEGTSNPNLYWYRQAAGRGLQLLFYSVGIGQISSEVPQNLSASRPQDRQFILSSKKLLLSDSGFYLCAWSTGPGELFFGEGSRLTVL.

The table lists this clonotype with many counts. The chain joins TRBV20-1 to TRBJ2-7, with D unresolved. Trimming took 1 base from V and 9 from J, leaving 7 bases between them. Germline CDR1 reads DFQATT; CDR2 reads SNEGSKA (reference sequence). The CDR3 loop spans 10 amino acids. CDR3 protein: CSARGPGQYF. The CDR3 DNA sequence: TGCAGTGCTAGAGGCCCAGGGCAGTACTTC.

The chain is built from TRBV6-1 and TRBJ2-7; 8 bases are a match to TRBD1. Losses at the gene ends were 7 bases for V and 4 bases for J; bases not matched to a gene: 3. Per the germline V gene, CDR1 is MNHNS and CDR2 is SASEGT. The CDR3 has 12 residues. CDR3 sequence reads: CASNDRGYEQYF. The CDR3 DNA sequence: TGTGCCAGCAACGACAGGGGTTACGAGCAGTACTTC.

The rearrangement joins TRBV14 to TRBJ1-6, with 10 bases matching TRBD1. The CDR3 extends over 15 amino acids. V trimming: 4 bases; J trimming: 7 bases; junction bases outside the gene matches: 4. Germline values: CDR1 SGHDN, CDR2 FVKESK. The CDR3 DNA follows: TGTGCCAGCAGCCTGCCGGGACAGGGGAATTCACCCCTCCACTTT. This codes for CASSLPGQGNSPLHF.

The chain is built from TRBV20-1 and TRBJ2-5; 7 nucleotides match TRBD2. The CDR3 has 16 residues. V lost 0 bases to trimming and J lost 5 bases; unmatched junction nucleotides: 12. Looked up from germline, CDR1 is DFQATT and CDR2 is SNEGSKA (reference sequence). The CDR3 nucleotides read TGCAGTGCTAGAGATACCCAGCCTAGGGAGGGGGAGACCCAGTACTTC. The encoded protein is CSARDTQPREGETQYF.

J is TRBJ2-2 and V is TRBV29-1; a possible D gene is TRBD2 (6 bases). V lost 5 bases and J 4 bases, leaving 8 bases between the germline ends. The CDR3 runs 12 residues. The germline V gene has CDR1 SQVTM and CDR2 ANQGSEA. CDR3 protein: CSVLGGTGELFF. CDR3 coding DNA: TGCAGCGTTTTGGGAGGCACCGGGGAGCTGTTTTTT.